These 22 T cell receptor beta chains were sequenced from one sample in a study of vaccination and CD4 T cells after COVID-19. Each CDR3 protein gets one entry after TCRdb re-called the PCR reads with MiXCR. The sample shows 20,000 to 25,000 distinct CDR3 sequences, under 60% of them seen only once. The source material was CD4+ T cells from blood, sampled before SARS-CoV-2 vaccination. These receptor sequences come from a human donor who had recovered from COVID-19.

The rearrangement joins TRBV30 to TRBJ2-7, with 9 positions matching TRBD1. Germline CDR1 GTSNPN, CDR2 SVGIG (reference sequence). The CDR3 is made up of 15 amino acids. V trimming: 5 bases; J trimming: 2 bases; junction bases outside the gene matches: 10. The CDR3 protein is CAWCWGDRDPYEQYF. The CDR3, as DNA: TGTGCCTGGTGCTGGGGGGACAGGGACCCCTACGAGCAGTACTTC.

This chain uses TRBV19 with TRBJ2-7, with 9 bases identical to TRBD2. Germline assignment: CDR1 LNHDA and CDR2 SQIVND (reference sequence). This CDR3 is 15 amino acids long. The junction had 1 base not matched to a gene; V was cut back by 1 base and J by 0 bases. The CDR3 DNA is TGTGCCAGTAGTATAGGCGGGAGGGCCTCCTACGAGCAGTACTTC. Protein product: CASSIGGRASYEQYF.

This chain links TRBV9 with TRBJ1-5; unclear D gene. Germline loops: CDR1 SGDLS, CDR2 YYNGEE. This CDR3 region has 13 residues. Trimming shortened V by 0 bases and J by 5 bases, and 6 bases separated the two germline ends. The CDR3 here is CASSVGWDQPQHF. The CDR3 coding sequence is TGTGCCAGCAGCGTAGGCTGGGATCAGCCCCAGCATTTT. Full variable domain (outside the CDR3, taken from reference TRBV9 and TRBJ1-5): DSGVTQTPKHLITATGQRVTLRCSPRSGDLSVYWYQQSLDQGLQFLIQYYNGEERAKGNILERFSAQQFPDLHSELNLSSLELGDSALYFCASSVGWDQPQHFGDGTRLSIL.

The gene calls are TRBV11-1 and TRBJ2-3; TRBD1 matches 8 bases. CDR3 length equals 15 residues. The germline V gene encodes CDR1 SGHAT and CDR2 FQDESV (reference sequence). With V trimmed by 4 bases and J by 5 bases, 8 bases remained unmatched. This chain's CDR3 is CASSSSQGAVDTQYF. The CDR3 coding sequence is TGTGCCAGCAGCTCCTCTCAGGGGGCGGTAGATACGCAGTATTTT.

This chain links TRBV7-8 with TRBJ2-5; D is ambiguous. The CDR3 has 14 amino acids. Trimming cost V 0 bases and J 2 bases, with 7 bases left between them. CDR1 and CDR2 from the germline V gene are SGHVS and FQNEAQ. The CDR3 DNA follows: TGTGCCAGCAGCTTAGCTTTTCTTCAAGAGACCCAGTACTTC. Protein: CASSLAFLQETQYF.

The chain joins TRBV14 to TRBJ2-7; D perhaps matches TRBD2 (5 bases). Germline assignment: CDR1 SGHDN and CDR2 FVKESK. With 1 base removed from V and 1 base from J, the gap between germline ends came to 8 bases. This CDR3 has 14 residues. In nucleotides, the CDR3 is TGTGCCAGCAGCCAAGTTGGAGGTTCCTACGAGCAGTACTTC. Protein: CASSQVGGSYEQYF.

V and J are TRBV6-2 or TRBV6-3 and TRBJ1-2; D is ambiguous. Germline loops: CDR1 MNHEY, CDR2 SVGEGT. Trimming stripped 0 bases from V and 2 bases from J, with 10 bases between. CDR3 length: 15 residues. The CDR3 DNA reads as TGTGCCAGCAGTTACTCGCAGGTTGTCAACTATGGCTACACCTTC. As protein: CASSYSQVVNYGYTF.

CDR3 loop: CASSEERGYWAQYF. Written as DNA, the CDR3 is TGTGCCAGCAGTGAAGAGAGGGGGTATTGGGCGCAGTATTTT. V usage is TRBV6-1 and J usage is TRBJ2-3, with D possibly TRBD1 on 6 matching bases. CDR1 and CDR2 from the germline V gene are MNHNS and SASEGT. Trimming left V 1 base short and J 10 bases short, with 15 bases between. The CDR3 consists of 14 residues.

In DNA form, the CDR3 reads TGCAGTGCTAAAGACAGGACCTACGAGCAGTACTTC. The encoded protein is CSAKDRTYEQYF. The rearrangement joins TRBV20-1 to TRBJ2-7, with a weak D call TRBD1 (6 bases). Germline V CDR1 and CDR2: DFQATT, SNEGSKA (reference sequence). The CDR3 is 12 residues long. V gave up 4 bases and J gave up 2 bases, with 9 bases separating them.

The chain links TRBV2 to TRBJ2-5, with TRBD1 identical over 10 bases. This CDR3 has 19 amino acids. The germline CDR1 and CDR2 sequences are SNHLY and FYNNEI. V lost 2 bases and J lost 5; bases outside the gene matches: 17. CDR3 residues: CASSERGGGTGAIGETQYF. The CDR3 bases are TGTGCCAGCAGTGAAAGGGGAGGCGGGACAGGGGCGATCGGGGAGACCCAGTACTTC.

CDR3: CASSQGLAGTYEQYF. The CDR3 DNA sequence: TGTGCCAGCAGCCAGGGACTAGCGGGTACCTACGAGCAGTACTTC. This chain connects TRBV7-8 to TRBJ2-7; 12 bases align to TRBD2. This CDR3 contains 15 residues. Per the germline V gene, CDR1 is SGHVS and CDR2 is FQNEAQ. Trimming took 5 bases from V and 2 from J; bases not matched to a gene: 4.

The rearrangement links TRBV29-1 to TRBJ2-3; D ambiguous. From germline, CDR1 is SQVTM and CDR2 ANQGSEA. The CDR3 is made up of 12 amino acids. Trimming shortened V by 7 bases and J by 5 bases, and 13 bases separated the two germline ends. CDR3 amino acids: CSAGGRKDTQYF. The CDR3 nucleotides read TGCAGCGCCGGTGGTCGTAAAGATACGCAGTATTTT.

The chain uses TRBV20-1 and TRBJ1-6; a weak D match, TRBD1 (5 bases). The CDR3 extends over 16 amino acids. V lost 1 base, J lost 9 bases, and 19 bases lay in between. From germline, CDR1 is DFQATT and CDR2 SNEGSKA (reference sequence). The CDR3 nucleotides are TGCAGTGCTAGAGTTGGGGGAGGCTATGGTGTTTCACCCCTCCACTTT. Its protein is CSARVGGGYGVSPLHF.

In its sample, this clonotype was seen once. J is TRBJ2-1 and V is TRBV7-2, with D possibly TRBD1 on 5 matching bases. Germline V gives CDR1 SGHTA, CDR2 FQGNSA. The V and J ends lost 2 bases and 6 bases respectively, with 11 bases between them. This CDR3 has 14 amino acids. The CDR3 nucleotides are TGTGCCAGCAGCTTATTCGCAGGGCCCAATGAGCAGTTCTTC. This encodes CASSLFAGPNEQFF. The full variable domain, in which reference TRBV7-2 and TRBJ2-1 provide the parts outside the CDR3, is GAGVSQSPSNKVTEKGKDVELRCDPISGHTALYWYRQSLGQGLEFLIYFQGNSAPDKSGLPSDRFSAERTGGSVSTLTIQRTQQEDSAVYLCASSLFAGPNEQFFGPGTRLTVL.

This clonotype was seen only a few times. This chain uses TRBV2 with TRBJ2-3; D is unclear. This CDR3 is built from 14 residues. Germline CDR1 SNHLY, CDR2 FYNNEI. Trimming stripped 2 bases from V and 4 bases from J, with 10 bases between. DNA for the CDR3: TGTGCCAGCAGTGAAAGGGTTGGGGCAGATACGCAGTATTTT. This sequence encodes CASSERVGADTQYF.

This clonotype came up a few times. CDR3 DNA sequence: TGTGCCCCCAACCGGGACAGCACAGATACGCAGTATTTT. It yields the protein CAPNRDSTDTQYF. This chain links TRBV25-1 with TRBJ2-3; D is tentatively TRBD1 or TRBD2 (5 bases each). From germline, CDR1 is MGHDK and CDR2 SYGVNS. The CDR3 contains 13 residues. V lost 11 bases to trimming and J lost 0 bases, with 12 bases between them.

This clonotype showed up just once. The gene calls are TRBV10-3 and TRBJ2-2; possibly TRBD2 for D (5 bases). The ends were cut back, 6 bases at V and 2 bases at J, with 16 bases in the middle. CDR3 size: 16 residues. From germline, CDR1 is ENHRY and CDR2 SYGVKD. This CDR3 reads CAISARTAFNTGELFF. Written as DNA, the CDR3 is TGTGCCATCAGCGCACGGACTGCTTTTAACACCGGGGAGCTGTTTTTT.

This clonotype came up a few times. The chain links TRBV7-8 to TRBJ1-5; D is undetermined. The germline gives CDR1 SGHVS, CDR2 FQNEAQ. This CDR3 has 15 amino acids. V gave up 1 base and J gave up 0 bases, with 7 bases separating them. The CDR3 reads CASSLGHTSNQPQHF. The DNA of the CDR3 is TGTGCCAGCAGCTTAGGACATACTAGCAATCAGCCCCAGCATTTT.

The CDR3 DNA follows: TGCAGTGCTCCCTACAATGAGCAGTTCTTC. The encoded protein is CSAPYNEQFF. The rearrangement joins TRBV20-1 to TRBJ2-1; D not certain. V lost 5 bases and J lost 2, with 1 base in between. The germline CDR1 and CDR2 sequences are DFQATT and SNEGSKA (reference sequence). CDR3 length equals 10 residues.

V and J are TRBV7-3 and TRBJ2-1; D unclear. V gave up 4 bases and J gave up 3 bases, with 10 bases separating them. The CDR3 spans 14 residues. CDR1 and CDR2 (germline): SGHTA, FQGTGA. The CDR3 DNA sequence: TGTGCCAGCAGCTCGAACACAAACTACAATGAGCAGTTCTTC. Its protein is CASSSNTNYNEQFF. The full variable domain, completed using reference TRBV7-3 and TRBJ2-1, is GAGVSQTPSNKVTEKGKYVELRCDPISGHTALYWYRQSLGQGPEFLIYFQGTGAADDSGLPNDRFFAVRPEGSVSTLKIQRTERGDSAVYLCASSSNTNYNEQFFGPGTRLTVL.

J is TRBJ2-7 and V is TRBV7-2; 7 bases fit TRBD2. This CDR3 has 16 amino acids. Germline CDR1 is SGHTA and CDR2 is FQGNSA. The V segment lost 5 bases and the J segment 0 bases; nucleotides outside the gene matches: 10. This chain's CDR3 is CASSPKRGTSSYEQYF. In DNA form, the CDR3 reads TGTGCCAGCAGCCCAAAGCGGGGCACGAGCTCCTACGAGCAGTACTTC.

Concerning this clonotype: One junction end does not reproduce the germline sequence, and a read error may be involved. The chain combines TRBV7-6 with TRBJ2-5, with D unclear. Per germline, CDR1 SGHVS and CDR2 FNYEAQ. The CDR3 covers 14 residues. In nucleotides, the CDR3 is TGTGCTAGCAGCCCAGGACGGAACCAAGAGACCCAGTACTTC. Protein sequence: CASSPGRNQETQYF.